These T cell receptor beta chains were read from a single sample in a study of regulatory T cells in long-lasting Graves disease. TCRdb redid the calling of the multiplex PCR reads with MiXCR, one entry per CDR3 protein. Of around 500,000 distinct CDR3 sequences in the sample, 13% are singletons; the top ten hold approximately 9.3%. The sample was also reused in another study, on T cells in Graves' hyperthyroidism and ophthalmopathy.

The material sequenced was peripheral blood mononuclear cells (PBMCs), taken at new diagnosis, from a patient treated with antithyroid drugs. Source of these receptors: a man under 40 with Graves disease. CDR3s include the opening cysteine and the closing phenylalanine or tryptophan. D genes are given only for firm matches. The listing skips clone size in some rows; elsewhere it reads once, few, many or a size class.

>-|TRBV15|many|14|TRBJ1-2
CATSGTLGVYGYTF
TGTGCCACCAGCGGGACACTGGGGGTCTATGGCTACACCTTC
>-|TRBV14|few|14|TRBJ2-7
CASSLSSPHYEQYF
TGTGCCAGCAGCCTGTCGTCTCCACACTACGAGCAGTACTTC
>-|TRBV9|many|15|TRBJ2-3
CASRRDFSAGDTQYF
TGTGCCAGCAGACGGGACTTTTCGGCCGGAGATACGCAGTATTTT
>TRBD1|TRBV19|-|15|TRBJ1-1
CASSIGDRGSTEAFF
TGTGCCAGTAGTATAGGGGACAGGGGATCCACTGAAGCTTTCTTT
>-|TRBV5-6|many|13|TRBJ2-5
CASSLVQGQTQYF
TGTGCCAGCAGCTTGGTTCAGGGTCAGACCCAGTACTTC
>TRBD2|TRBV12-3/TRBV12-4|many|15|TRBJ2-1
CASSSTSGRENEQFF
TGTGCCAGCAGTTCTACTAGCGGGAGGGAAAATGAGCAGTTCTTC
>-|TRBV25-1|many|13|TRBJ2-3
CAALSDRTDTQYF
TGTGCCGCCCTGAGCGACCGCACAGATACGCAGTATTTT
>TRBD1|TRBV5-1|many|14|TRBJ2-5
CASSLVTGGETQYF
TGCGCCAGCAGCTTGGTCACAGGGGGAGAGACCCAGTACTTC
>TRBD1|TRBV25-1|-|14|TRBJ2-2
CASSWTGPTGELFF
TGTGCCAGCAGCTGGACAGGGCCAACCGGGGAGCTGTTTTTT
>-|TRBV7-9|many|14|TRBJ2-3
CASSLVVASDTQYF
TGTGCCAGCAGCTTAGTAGTTGCGTCAGATACGCAGTATTTT
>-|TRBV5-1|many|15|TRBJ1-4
CASSPGGRTNEKLFF
TGCGCCAGCAGCCCGGGGGGGCGAACTAATGAAAAACTGTTTTTT
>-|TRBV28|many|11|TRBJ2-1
CASSFPTEQFF
TGTGCCAGCAGTTTCCCTACTGAGCAGTTCTTC
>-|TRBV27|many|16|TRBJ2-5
CASSSLRGTAQETQYF
TGTGCCAGCAGTTCCCTCAGGGGAACGGCACAAGAGACCCAGTACTTC